This TCR beta chain derives from a study of T cells after yellow fever vaccination. Study-level results: Among primary-vaccination clones, most reappeared after the booster, at just under 98% for CD4 and around 91% for CD8.

TCRdb analysed the 5' RACE reads with MiXCR anew, one entry per CDR3 protein. The repertoire holds under 400,000 distinct CDR3 sequences, with more than 9% as singletons. This clonotype was observed a handful of times. The antigen remains undetermined. Germline lookup yields CDR1 SGHNT and CDR2 YYREEE (reference sequence). The CDR3 spans 12 residues. Trimming pared 0 bases from V and 10 bases from J, leaving 10 bases between. This specimen consisted of PBMCs, obtained on the day of the first yellow fever vaccination. The chain couples TRBV5-4 to TRBJ1-1, with D perhaps TRBD1 (5 bases). The TCR comes from a man younger than 35 who received the YFV17D yellow fever vaccine. In nucleotides, the CDR3 is TGTGCCAGCAGCTTGGTGCGGGGGAGAGCTTTCTTT. It encodes CASSLVRGRAFF.